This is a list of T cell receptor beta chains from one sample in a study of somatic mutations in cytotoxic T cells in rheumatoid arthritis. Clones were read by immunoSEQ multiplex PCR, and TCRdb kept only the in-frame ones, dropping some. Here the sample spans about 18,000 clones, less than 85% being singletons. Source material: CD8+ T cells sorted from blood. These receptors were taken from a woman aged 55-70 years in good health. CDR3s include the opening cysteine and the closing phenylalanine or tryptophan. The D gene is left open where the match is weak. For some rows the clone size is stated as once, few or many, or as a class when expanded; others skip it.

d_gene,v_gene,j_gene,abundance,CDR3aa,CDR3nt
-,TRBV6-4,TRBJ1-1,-,CASSPGGDMNTEAFF,TGTGCCAGCAGCCCGGGGGGGGATATGAACACTGAAGCTTTCTTT
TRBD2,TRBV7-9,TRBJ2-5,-,CASSLLSSGEETQYF,TGTGCCAGCAGCCTCCTGTCTAGCGGGGAAGAGACCCAGTACTTC
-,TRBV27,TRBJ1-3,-,CASSLYSGAGNTIYF,TGTGCCAGCAGTTTATACTCCGGAGCGGGAAACACCATATATTTT
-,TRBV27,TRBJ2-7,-,CASSMGPSYEQYF,TGTGCCAGCAGTATGGGACCCTCCTACGAGCAGTACTTC
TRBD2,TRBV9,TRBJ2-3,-,CASSVEPSGSTDTQYF,TGTGCCAGCAGCGTAGAGCCTAGCGGTAGCACAGATACGCAGTATTTT
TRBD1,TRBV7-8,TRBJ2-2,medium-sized,CASSLGTGYTGELFF,TGTGCCAGCAGCTTAGGGACAGGGTACACCGGGGAGCTGTTTTTT
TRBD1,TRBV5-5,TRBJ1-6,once,CASSSGTGSNSPLHF,TGTGCCAGCAGCTCGGGGACAGGGAGTAATTCACCCCTCCACTTT
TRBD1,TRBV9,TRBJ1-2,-,CASSVGRGPYYGYTF,TGTGCCAGCAGCGTTGGGAGGGGGCCCTACTATGGCTACACCTTC
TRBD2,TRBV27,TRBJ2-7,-,CASSLERGPYEQYF,TGTGCCAGCAGTTTAGAGCGGGGGCCCTACGAGCAGTACTTC
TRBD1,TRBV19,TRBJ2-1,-,CASSPGQGRRNEQFF,TGTGCCAGTAGTCCTGGACAGGGGAGACGCAATGAGCAGTTCTTC
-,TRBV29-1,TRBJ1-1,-,CSVRATEAFF,TGCAGCGTGCGGGCCACTGAAGCTTTCTTT
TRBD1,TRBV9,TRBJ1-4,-,CASSVSRDRHTTNEKLFF,TGTGCCAGCAGCGTGAGTCGGGACAGGCATACCACTAATGAAAAACTGTTTTTT
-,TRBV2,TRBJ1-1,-,CASTLSIDTEAFF,TGTGCCAGCACCTTGAGTATCGACACTGAAGCTTTCTTT
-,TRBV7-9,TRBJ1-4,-,CASSRPGLARELFF,TGTGCCAGCAGCCGACCGGGTCTGGCGAGGGAACTGTTTTTT
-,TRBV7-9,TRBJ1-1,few,CASSLDGMDTEAFF,TGTGCCAGCAGCTTAGATGGGATGGACACTGAAGCTTTCTTT
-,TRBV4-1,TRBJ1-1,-,CASSQDGDILNTEAFF,TGCGCCAGCAGCCAAGATGGGGACATCCTGAACACTGAAGCTTTCTTT
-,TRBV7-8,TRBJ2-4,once,CASSTKNIQYF,TGTGCCAGCAGCACGAAAAACATTCAGTACTTC
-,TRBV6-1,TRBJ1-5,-,CASSEPANQPQHF,TGTGCCAGCAGTGAACCCGCTAATCAGCCCCAGCATTTT
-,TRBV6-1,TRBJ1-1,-,CASSVGPGWGGEAFF,TGTGCCAGCAGTGTAGGTCCAGGGTGGGGGGGTGAAGCTTTCTTT
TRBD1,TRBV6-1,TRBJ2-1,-,CASIGRGQGVDEQFF,TGTGCCAGCATCGGGCGGGGACAGGGAGTTGATGAGCAGTTCTTC
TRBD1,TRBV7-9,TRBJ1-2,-,CASSLGDSYGYTF,TGTGCCAGCAGCCTGGGGGACAGCTATGGCTACACCTTC
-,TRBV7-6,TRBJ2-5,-,CASSLATPGTQETQYF,TGTGCCAGCAGCTTAGCTACCCCCGGGACACAAGAGACCCAGTACTTC
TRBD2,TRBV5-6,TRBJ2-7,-,CASSLGGGSYEQYF,TGTGCCAGCAGCTTGGGCGGGGGCTCCTACGAGCAGTACTTC
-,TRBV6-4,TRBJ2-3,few,CASSDSTGQGADTQYF,TGTGCCAGCAGTGACTCGACGGGGCAGGGCGCAGATACGCAGTATTTT
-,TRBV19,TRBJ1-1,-,CASSPMGGTEAFF,TGTGCCAGTAGTCCAATGGGGGGCACTGAAGCTTTCTTT
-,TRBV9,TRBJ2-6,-,CASSVYGANVLTF,TGTGCCAGCAGCGTATACGGGGCCAACGTCCTGACTTTC
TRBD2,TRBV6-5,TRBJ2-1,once,CASSPGLAGTQQFF,TGTGCCAGCAGCCCGGGACTAGCGGGGACACAGCAGTTCTTC
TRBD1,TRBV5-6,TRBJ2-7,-,CASSASRQGYYEQYF,TGTGCCAGCAGCGCCTCTCGACAGGGATACTACGAGCAGTACTTC
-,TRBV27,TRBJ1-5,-,CASRGGAGNQPQHF,TGTGCCTCAAGGGGGGGGGCAGGCAATCAGCCCCAGCATTTT
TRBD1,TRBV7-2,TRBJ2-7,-,CASSLLGQGPYEQYF,TGTGCCAGCAGCTTACTTGGACAGGGACCCTACGAGCAGTACTTC
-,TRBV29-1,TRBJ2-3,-,CSVEGGNTDTQYF,TGCAGCGTTGAGGGCGGGAACACAGATACGCAGTATTTT
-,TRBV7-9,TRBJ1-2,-,CASSHGTGAYGYTF,TGTGCCAGCAGCCATGGGACGGGAGCCTATGGCTACACCTTC
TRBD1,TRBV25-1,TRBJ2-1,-,CASSVGTGDYNEQFF,TGTGCCAGCAGTGTGGGGACAGGGGATTACAATGAGCAGTTCTTC
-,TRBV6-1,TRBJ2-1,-,CASSDPSLDANEQFF,TGTGCCAGCAGTGATCCCTCGTTAGACGCTAATGAGCAGTTCTTC
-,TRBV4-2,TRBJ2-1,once,CASSQDWNSDNEQFF,TGTGCCAGCAGCCAAGATTGGAACAGCGACAATGAGCAGTTCTTC
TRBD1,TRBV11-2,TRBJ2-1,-,CAVQRGRDEQFF,TGTGCCGTGCAAAGGGGGCGGGATGAGCAGTTCTTC
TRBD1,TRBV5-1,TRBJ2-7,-,CASSRGQNEQYF,TGCGCCAGCAGCCGGGGACAGAACGAGCAGTACTTC
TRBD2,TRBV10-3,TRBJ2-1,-,CAISARGRWVAGGPYNEQFF,TGTGCCATCAGTGCGAGGGGGCGGTGGGTAGCGGGGGGGCCGTACAATGAGCAGTTCTTC
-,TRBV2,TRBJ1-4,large,CASHSRKLFF,TGTGCCAGCCATTCTCGCAAACTGTTTTTT
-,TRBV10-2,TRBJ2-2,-,CASSEPSRTGELFF,TGCGCCAGCAGTGAGCCCAGTAGGACCGGGGAGCTGTTTTTT
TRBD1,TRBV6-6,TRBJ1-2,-,CASEQGKGYTF,TGTGCCAGTGAACAGGGGAAGGGCTACACCTTC
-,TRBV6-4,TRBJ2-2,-,CASSEGESAGELFF,TGTGCCAGCAGTGAAGGGGAATCGGCCGGGGAGCTGTTTTTT
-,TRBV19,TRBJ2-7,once,CASSSQGTYEQYF,TGTGCCAGTAGTAGTCAGGGGACCTACGAGCAGTACTTC
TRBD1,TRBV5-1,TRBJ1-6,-,CASSSQPGTGGSLSPLHF,TGCGCCAGCAGCTCCCAACCCGGGACAGGGGGCTCGCTTTCACCCCTCCACTTT
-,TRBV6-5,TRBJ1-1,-,CASSMSGTEAFF,TGTGCCAGCAGTATGTCGGGCACTGAAGCTTTCTTT
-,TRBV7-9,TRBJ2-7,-,CASSTGGSHEQYF,TGTGCCAGCAGCACTGGGGGGTCTCACGAGCAGTACTTC